This T cell receptor beta chain was sequenced in a study of beta chain features in type 1 diabetes. Findings and limits, study-wide: Possible PCR preference for shorter templates applied equally to patients and controls. When Type 1 diabetes patients were examined, their TCRB CDR3s proved moderately but significantly shorter in all four CD4+ subsets. Compared with healthy donors, patients appeared to share more similar naive, central memory and regulatory TCRB repertoires. Among type 1 diabetes patients, VDJ junctions had fewer insertions and more deletions.

This clone occurred a few times. Its antigen is still unknown. Every isolated RNA sample was fully reverse transcribed, so sequencing captured expressed TCRB transcripts. Data came from immunoSEQ multiplex PCR; TCRdb stores just in-frame clones and leaves some out. Among 330,000 or so clones, 14% were seen once, and the ten largest hold 6.7%. Sequencing was performed on central memory CD4+ T cells from blood. This receptor was identified in a man aged 25 to 45 in good health.

The CDR3: CASSVLSGSTDTQYF. The CDR3 DNA follows: TGTGCCAGCAGCGTATTGAGCGGTAGCACAGATACGCAGTATTTT. This chain links TRBV9 with TRBJ2-3; TRBD2 is a possible D gene (5 bases). V dropped 1 base and J dropped 0 bases, with 9 bases sitting between them. CDR1 SGDLS and CDR2 YYNGEE come from the germline V gene. There are 15 residues in the CDR3.